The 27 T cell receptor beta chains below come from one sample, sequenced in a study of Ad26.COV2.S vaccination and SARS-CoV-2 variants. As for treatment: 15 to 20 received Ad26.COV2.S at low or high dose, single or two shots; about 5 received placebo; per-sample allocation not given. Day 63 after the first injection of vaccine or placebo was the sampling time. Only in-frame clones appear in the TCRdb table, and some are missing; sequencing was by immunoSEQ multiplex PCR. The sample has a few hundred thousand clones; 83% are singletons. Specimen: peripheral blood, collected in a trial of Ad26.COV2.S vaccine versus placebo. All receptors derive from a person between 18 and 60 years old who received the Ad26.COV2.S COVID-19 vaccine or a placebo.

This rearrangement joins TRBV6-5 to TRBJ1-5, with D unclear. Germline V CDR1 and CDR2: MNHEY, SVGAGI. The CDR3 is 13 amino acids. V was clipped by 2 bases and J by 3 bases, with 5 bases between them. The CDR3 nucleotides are TGTGCCAGCAGTTACCGGACCAATCAGCCCCAGCATTTT. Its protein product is CASSYRTNQPQHF.

In DNA form, the CDR3 reads TGTGCCAGCAGCTCCCTATCTACACGGCAGTACTTC. Protein product: CASSSLSTRQYF. The genes are TRBV7-9 and TRBJ2-7, with D unclear. The V gene lost 4 bases and the J gene lost 9 bases, with 13 bases spanning the gap. Germline CDR1 reads SEHNR; CDR2 reads FQNEAQ (reference sequence). The CDR3 runs 12 residues.

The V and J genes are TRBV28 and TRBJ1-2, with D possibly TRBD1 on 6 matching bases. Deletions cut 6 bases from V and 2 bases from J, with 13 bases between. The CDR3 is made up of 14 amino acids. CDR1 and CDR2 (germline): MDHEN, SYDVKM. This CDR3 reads CASRPGTPNYGYTF. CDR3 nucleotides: TGTGCCAGCAGGCCGGGGACACCGAACTATGGCTACACCTTC.

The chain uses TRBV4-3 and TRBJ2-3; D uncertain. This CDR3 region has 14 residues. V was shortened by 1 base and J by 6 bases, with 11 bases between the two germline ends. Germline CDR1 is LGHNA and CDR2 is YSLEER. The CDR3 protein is CASSQGSPLDTQYF. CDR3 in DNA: TGCGCCAGCAGCCAAGGGAGTCCTTTGGATACGCAGTATTTT.

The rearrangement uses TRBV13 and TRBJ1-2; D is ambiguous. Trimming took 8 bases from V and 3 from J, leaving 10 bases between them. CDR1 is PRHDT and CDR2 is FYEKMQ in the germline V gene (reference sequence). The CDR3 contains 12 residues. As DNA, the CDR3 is TGTGCCAGCGGGTTTGGGGACTATGGCTACACCTTC. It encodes CASGFGDYGYTF.

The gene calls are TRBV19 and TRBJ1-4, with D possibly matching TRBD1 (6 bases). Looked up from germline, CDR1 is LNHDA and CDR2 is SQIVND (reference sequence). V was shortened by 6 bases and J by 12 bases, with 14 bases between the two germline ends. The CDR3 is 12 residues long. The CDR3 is CASSHGAGELFF. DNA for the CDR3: TGTGCCAGTAGCCATGGGGCAGGGGAACTGTTTTTT.

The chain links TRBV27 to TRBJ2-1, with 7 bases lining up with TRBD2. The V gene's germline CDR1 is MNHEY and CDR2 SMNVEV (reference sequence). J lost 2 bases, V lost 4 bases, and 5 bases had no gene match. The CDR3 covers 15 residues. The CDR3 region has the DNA TGTGCCAGCAGTTATTTGGGGGGGGCCTACAATGAGCAGTTCTTC. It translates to CASSYLGGAYNEQFF.

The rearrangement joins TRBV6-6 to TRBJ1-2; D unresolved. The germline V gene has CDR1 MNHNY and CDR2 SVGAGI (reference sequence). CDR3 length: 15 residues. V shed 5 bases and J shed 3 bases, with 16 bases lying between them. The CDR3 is CASSKPATVHYGYTF. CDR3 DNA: TGTGCCAGCAGTAAACCCGCGACGGTACACTATGGCTACACCTTC.

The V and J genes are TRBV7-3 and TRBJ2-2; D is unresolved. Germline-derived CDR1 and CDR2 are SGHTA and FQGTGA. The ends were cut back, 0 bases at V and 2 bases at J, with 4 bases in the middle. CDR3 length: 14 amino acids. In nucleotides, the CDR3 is TGTGCCAGCAGCTTAACGTCCAACACCGGGGAGCTGTTTTTT. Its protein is CASSLTSNTGELFF.

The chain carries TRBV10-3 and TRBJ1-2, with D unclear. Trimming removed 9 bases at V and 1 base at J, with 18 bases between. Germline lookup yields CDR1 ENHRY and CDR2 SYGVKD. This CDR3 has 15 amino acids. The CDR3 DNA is TGTGCCATATCCCCTCAAGTACGGATTAACTATGGCTACACCTTC. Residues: CAISPQVRINYGYTF.

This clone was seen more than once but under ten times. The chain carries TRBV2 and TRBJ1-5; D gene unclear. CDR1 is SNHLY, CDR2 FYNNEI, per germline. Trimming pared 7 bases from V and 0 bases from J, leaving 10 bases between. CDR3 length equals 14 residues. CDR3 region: CASTSTNSNQPQHF. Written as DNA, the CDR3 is TGTGCCAGCACATCGACGAATAGCAATCAGCCCCAGCATTTT.

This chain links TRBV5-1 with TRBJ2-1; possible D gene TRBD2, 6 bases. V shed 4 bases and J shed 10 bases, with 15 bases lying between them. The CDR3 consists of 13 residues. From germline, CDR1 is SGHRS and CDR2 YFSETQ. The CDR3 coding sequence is TGCGCCAGCAGCGGGAGGAGACTGACGGAGCAGTTCTTC. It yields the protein CASSGRRLTEQFF.

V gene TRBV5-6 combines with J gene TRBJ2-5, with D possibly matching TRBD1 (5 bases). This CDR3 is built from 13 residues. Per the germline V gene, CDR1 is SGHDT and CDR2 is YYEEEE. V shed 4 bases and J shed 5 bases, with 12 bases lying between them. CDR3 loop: CASSLGQVETQYF. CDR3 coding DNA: TGTGCCAGCAGCCTTGGACAAGTGGAGACCCAGTACTTC.

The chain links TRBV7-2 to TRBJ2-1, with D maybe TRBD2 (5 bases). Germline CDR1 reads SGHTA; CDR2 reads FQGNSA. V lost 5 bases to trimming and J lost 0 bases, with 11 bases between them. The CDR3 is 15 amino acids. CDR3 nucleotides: TGTGCCAGCAGCATGGGGAGTCCCTCCTACAATGAGCAGTTCTTC. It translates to CASSMGSPSYNEQFF.

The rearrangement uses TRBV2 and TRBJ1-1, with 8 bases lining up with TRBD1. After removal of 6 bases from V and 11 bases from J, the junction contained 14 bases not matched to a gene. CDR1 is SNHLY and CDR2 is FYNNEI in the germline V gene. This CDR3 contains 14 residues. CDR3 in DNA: TGTGCCAGCAGCACAGGGGGTACTGGCTCCTCGGCTTTCTTT. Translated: CASSTGGTGSSAFF.

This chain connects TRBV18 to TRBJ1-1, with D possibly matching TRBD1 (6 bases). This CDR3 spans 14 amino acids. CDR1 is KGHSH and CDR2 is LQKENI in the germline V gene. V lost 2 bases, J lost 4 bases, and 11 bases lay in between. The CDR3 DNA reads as TGTGCCAGCTCACCAAGGGGGGGTAGCACTGAAGCTTTCTTT. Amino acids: CASSPRGGSTEAFF.

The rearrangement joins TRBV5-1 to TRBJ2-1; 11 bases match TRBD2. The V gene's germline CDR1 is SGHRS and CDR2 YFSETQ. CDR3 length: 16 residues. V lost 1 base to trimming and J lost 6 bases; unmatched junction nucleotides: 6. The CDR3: CASSLIPSGGSNEQFF. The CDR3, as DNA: TGCGCCAGCAGCTTGATACCTAGCGGGGGGAGCAATGAGCAGTTCTTC.

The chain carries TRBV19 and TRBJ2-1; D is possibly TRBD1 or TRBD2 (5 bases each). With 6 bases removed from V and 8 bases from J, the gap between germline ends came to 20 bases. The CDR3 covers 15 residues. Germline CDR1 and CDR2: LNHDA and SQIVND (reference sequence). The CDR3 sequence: CASRLHSGLGDEQFF. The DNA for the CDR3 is TGTGCCAGTAGGCTTCATTCCGGACTGGGGGATGAGCAGTTCTTC. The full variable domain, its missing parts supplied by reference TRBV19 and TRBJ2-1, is DGGITQSPKYLFRKEGQNVTLSCEQNLNHDAMYWYRQDPGQGLRLIYYSQIVNDFQKGDIAEGYSVSREKKESFPLTVTSAQKNPTAFYLCASRLHSGLGDEQFFGPGTRLTVL.

The CDR3 is CASSEGTNLGTNEKLFF. CDR3 DNA sequence: TGTGCCAGCAGTGAAGGGACCAACTTGGGGACTAATGAAAAACTGTTTTTT. This chain joins TRBV6-1 and TRBJ1-4; D gene ambiguous. Germline CDR1 MNHNS, CDR2 SASEGT. V gave up 1 base and J gave up 2 bases, with 14 bases separating them. The CDR3 spans 17 residues.

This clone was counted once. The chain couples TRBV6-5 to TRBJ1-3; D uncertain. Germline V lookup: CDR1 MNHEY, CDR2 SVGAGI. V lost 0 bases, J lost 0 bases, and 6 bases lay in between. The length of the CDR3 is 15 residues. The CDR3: CASSYSESSGNTIYF. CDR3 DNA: TGTGCCAGCAGTTACTCTGAGAGCTCTGGAAACACCATATATTTT.

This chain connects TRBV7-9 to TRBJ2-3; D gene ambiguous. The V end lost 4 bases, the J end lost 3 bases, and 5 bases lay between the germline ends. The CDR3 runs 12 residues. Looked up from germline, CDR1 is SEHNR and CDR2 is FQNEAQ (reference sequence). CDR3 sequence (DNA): TGTGCCAGCAGCTCCGCAACAGATACGCAGTATTTT. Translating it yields CASSSATDTQYF.

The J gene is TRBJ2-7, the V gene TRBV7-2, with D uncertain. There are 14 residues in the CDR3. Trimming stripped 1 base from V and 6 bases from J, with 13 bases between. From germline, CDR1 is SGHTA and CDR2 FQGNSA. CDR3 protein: CASSLVPLISEQYF. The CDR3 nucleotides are TGTGCCAGCAGCTTAGTCCCCCTTATAAGCGAGCAGTACTTC.

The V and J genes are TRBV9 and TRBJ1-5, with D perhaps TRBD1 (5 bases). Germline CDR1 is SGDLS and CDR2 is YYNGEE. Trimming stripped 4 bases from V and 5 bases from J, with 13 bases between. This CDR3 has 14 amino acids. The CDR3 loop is CASSPQGGDQPQHF. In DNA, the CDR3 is TGTGCCAGCAGCCCTCAGGGAGGGGATCAGCCCCAGCATTTT.

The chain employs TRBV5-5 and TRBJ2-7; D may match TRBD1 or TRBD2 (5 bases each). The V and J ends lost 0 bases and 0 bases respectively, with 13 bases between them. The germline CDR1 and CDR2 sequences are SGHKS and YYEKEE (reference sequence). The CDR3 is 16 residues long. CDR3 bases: TGTGCCAGCAGCTTGGGGCCGGGACGGAACTCCTACGAGCAGTACTTC. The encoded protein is CASSLGPGRNSYEQYF.

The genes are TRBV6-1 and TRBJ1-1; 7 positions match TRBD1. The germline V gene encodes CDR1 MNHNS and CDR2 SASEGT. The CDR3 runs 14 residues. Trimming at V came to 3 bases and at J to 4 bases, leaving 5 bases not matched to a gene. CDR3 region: CASSEEQGLTEAFF. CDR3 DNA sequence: TGTGCCAGCAGTGAGGAACAGGGGCTCACTGAAGCTTTCTTT.

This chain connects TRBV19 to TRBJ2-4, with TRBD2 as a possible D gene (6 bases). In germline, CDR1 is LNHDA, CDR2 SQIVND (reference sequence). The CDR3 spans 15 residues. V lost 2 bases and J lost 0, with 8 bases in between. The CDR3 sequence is CASSIWRGAKNIQYF. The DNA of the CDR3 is TGTGCCAGTAGTATATGGCGGGGAGCCAAAAACATTCAGTACTTC. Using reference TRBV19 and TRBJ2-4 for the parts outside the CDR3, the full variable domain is DGGITQSPKYLFRKEGQNVTLSCEQNLNHDAMYWYRQDPGQGLRLIYYSQIVNDFQKGDIAEGYSVSREKKESFPLTVTSAQKNPTAFYLCASSIWRGAKNIQYFGAGTRLSVL.

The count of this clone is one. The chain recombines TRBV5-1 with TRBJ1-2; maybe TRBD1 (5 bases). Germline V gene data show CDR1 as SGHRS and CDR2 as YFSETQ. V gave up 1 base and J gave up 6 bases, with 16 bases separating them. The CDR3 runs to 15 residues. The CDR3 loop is CASSLSRAGGDGYTF. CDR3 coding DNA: TGCGCCAGCAGCTTGAGCAGGGCGGGCGGCGATGGCTACACCTTC.